This is a list of T cell receptor beta chains from one sample in a study of siplizumab effects on memory and regulatory T cells. Using immunoSEQ multiplex PCR, the repertoire was profiled, and TCRdb retains in-frame clones only, with some absent. The profile shows over 85,000 clones, roughly 90% of them singletons. The sample was CD4+ T cells sorted from blood. The origin of the receptors is a human donor in good health. The CDR3 runs from the conserved cysteine through the conserved F or W. Each record gives: V gene, CDR3 length, J gene, CDR3 protein.

V: TRBV7-9; length: 14; J: TRBJ2-5; CDR3: CASSLGLAQETQYF
V: TRBV13; length: 20; J: TRBJ2-7; CDR3: CASSPTLGLAGATFTYEQYF
V: TRBV28; length: 10; J: TRBJ1-2; CDR3: CASSSYGYTF
V: TRBV27; length: 15; J: TRBJ2-3; CDR3: CASSLYGSGTDTQYF
V: TRBV4-1; length: 15; J: TRBJ1-4; CDR3: CASSLGRLAGEKLFF
V: TRBV19; length: 14; J: TRBJ1-4; CDR3: CASNPDRGYEKLFF
V: TRBV27; length: 15; J: TRBJ2-7; CDR3: CASSSPSGSSYEQYF
V: TRBV5-1; length: 16; J: TRBJ2-6; CDR3: CASSVDGNSGANVLTF
V: TRBV7-8; length: 16; J: TRBJ2-2; CDR3: CASSSVGTEVIRELFF
V: TRBV6-1; length: 11; J: TRBJ2-7; CDR3: CASSLLGEQYF
V: TRBV18; length: 14; J: TRBJ2-1; CDR3: CASSPTTRANEQFF
V: TRBV23-1; length: 14; J: TRBJ2-4; CDR3: CASSPPPAKNIQYF
V: TRBV15; length: 16; J: TRBJ2-2; CDR3: CATSRAAGGFVGELFF
V: TRBV6-5; length: 14; J: TRBJ1-4; CDR3: CASRREVTNEKLFF
V: TRBV29-1; length: 13; J: TRBJ1-1; CDR3: CSVDLGMNTEAFF
V: TRBV12-5; length: 15; J: TRBJ1-1; CDR3: CASGLVQGSNTEAFF
V: TRBV5-1; length: 14; J: TRBJ2-3; CDR3: CASTAGEGTDTQYF
V: TRBV5-1; length: 14; J: TRBJ1-5; CDR3: CASSLSGNDQPQHF
V: TRBV6-1; length: 16; J: TRBJ1-2; CDR3: CASSESGGIGIYGYTF
V: TRBV11-2; length: 13; J: TRBJ1-6; CDR3: CASSWDRVSPLHF
V: TRBV6-5; length: 13; J: TRBJ2-7; CDR3: CASRYRVVYEQYF
V: TRBV5-1; length: 15; J: TRBJ1-5; CDR3: CASSLGDFSNQPQHF
V: TRBV18; length: 14; J: TRBJ1-1; CDR3: CASSPTGKATEAFF
V: TRBV10-3; length: 13; J: TRBJ2-1; CDR3: CATGLAGTNEQFF
V: TRBV28; length: 15; J: TRBJ1-2; CDR3: CASRGGTGGLYGYTF
V: TRBV7-2; length: 15; J: TRBJ1-1; CDR3: CASSRLLQGPTEAFF
V: TRBV9; length: 19; J: TRBJ1-3; CDR3: CASSASGSGFFMAGNTIYF